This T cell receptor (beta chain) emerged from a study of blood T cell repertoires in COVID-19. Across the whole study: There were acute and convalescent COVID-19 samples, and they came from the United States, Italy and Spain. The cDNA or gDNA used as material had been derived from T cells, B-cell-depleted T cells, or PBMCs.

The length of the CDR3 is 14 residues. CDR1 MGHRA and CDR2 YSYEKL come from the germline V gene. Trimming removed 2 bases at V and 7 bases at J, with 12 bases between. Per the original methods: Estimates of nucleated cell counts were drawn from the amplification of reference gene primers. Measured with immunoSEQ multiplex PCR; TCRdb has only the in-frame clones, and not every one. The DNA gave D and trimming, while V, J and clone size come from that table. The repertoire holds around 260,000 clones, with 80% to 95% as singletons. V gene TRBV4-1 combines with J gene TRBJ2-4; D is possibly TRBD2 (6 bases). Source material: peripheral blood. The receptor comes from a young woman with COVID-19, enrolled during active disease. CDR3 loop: CASSQLLGTNIQYF. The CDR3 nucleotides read TGCGCCAGCAGCCAACTCCTAGGGACTAACATTCAGTACTTC.